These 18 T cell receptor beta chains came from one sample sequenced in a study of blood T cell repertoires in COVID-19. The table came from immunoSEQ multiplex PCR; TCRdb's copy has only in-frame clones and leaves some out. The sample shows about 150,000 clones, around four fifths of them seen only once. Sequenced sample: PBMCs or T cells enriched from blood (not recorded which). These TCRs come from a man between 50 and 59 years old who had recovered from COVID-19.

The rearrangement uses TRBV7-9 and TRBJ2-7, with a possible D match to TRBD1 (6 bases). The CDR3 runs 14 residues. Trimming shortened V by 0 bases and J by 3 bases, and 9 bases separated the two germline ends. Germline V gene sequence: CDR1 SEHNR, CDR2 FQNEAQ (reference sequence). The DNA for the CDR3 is TGTGCCAGCAGCTTAGCGGGACAAGTCTACGAGCAGTACTTC. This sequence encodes CASSLAGQVYEQYF.

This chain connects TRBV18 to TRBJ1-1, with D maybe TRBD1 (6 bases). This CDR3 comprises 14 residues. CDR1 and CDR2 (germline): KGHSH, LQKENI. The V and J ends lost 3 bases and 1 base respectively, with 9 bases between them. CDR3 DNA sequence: TGTGCCAGCTCACCGCAGACAGGGAACACTGAAGCTTTCTTT. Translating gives CASSPQTGNTEAFF.

The CDR3 DNA follows: TGTGCCAGCAGCGTCAGACAGGGCTACGAGCAGTACTTC. Translating it yields CASSVRQGYEQYF. The genes are TRBV7-2 and TRBJ2-7; TRBD1 matches 7 bases. The germline gives CDR1 SGHTA, CDR2 FQGNSA. The V segment lost 5 bases and the J segment 3 bases; nucleotides outside the gene matches: 4. The CDR3 totals 13 residues.

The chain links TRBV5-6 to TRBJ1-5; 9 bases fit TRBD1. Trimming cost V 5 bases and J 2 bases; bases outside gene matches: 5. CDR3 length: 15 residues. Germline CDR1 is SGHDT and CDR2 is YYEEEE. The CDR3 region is CASSFRTGGNQPQHF. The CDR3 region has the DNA TGTGCCAGCAGTTTTAGGACAGGGGGCAATCAGCCCCAGCATTTT.

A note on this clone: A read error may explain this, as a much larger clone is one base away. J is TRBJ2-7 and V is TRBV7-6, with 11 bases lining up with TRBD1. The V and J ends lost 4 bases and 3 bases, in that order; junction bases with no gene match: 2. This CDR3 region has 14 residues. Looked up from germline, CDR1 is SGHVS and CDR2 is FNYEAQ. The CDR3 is CASSSGTGGYEQYF. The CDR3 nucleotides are TGTGCCAGCAGCTCCGGGACAGGGGGCTACGAGCAGTACTTC.

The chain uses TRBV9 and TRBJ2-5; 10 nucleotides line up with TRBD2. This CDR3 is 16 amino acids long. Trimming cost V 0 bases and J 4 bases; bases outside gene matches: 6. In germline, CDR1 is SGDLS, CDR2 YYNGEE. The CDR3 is CASSVEAGGLVETQYF. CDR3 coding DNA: TGTGCCAGCAGCGTAGAAGCGGGGGGGTTGGTAGAGACCCAGTACTTC.

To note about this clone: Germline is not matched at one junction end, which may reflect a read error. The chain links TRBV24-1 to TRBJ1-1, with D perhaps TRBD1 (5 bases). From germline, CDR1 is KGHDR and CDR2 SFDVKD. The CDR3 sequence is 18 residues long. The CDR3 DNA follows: TGTGCCATCAGTGATTTGCACCTGGTTAAGACAGTGAACACTGAAGCTTTCTTT. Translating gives CAISDLHLVKTVNTEAFF.

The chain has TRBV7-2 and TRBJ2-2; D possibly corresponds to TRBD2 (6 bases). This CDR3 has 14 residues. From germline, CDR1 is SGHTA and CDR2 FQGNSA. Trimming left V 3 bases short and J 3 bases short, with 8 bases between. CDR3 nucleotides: TGTGCCAGCAGCTTGGGACTCGACACCGGGGAGCTGTTTTTT. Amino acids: CASSLGLDTGELFF.

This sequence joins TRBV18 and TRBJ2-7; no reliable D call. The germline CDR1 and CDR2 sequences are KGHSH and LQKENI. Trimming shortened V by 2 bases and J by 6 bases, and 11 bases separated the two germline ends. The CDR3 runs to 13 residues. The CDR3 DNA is TGTGCCAGCTCACCAGCTCAGGCTCTCGAGCAGTACTTC. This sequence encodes CASSPAQALEQYF. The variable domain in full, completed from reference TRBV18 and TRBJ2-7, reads NAGVMQNPRHLVRRRGQEARLRCSPMKGHSHVYWYRQLPEEGLKFMVYLQKENIIDESGMPKERFSAEFPKEGPSILRIQQVVRGDSAAYFCASSPAQALEQYFGPGTRLTVT.

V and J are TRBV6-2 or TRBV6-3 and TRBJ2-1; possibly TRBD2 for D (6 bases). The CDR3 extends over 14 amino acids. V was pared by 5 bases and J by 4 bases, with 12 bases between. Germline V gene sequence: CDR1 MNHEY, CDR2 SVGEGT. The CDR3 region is CASSRPGTYNEQFF. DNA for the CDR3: TGTGCCAGCAGTAGACCTGGGACTTACAATGAGCAGTTCTTC.

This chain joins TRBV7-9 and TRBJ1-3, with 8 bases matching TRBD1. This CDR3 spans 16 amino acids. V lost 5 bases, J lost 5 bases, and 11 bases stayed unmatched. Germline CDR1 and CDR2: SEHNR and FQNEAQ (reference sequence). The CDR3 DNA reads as TGTGCCAGCAGCCCATTCGGACAGGGCATACGAAACACCATATATTTT. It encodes CASSPFGQGIRNTIYF.

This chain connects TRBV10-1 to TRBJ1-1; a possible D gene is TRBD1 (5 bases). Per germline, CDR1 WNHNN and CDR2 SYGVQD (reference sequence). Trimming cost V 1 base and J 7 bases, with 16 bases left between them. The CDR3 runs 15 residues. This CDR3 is CASSEWSRVVFEAFF. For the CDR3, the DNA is TGCGCCAGCAGTGAGTGGAGCAGGGTTGTGTTTGAAGCTTTCTTT.

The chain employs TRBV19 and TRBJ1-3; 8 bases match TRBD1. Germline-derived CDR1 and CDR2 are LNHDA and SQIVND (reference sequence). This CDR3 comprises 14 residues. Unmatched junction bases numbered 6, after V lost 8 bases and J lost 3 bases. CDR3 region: CASDDRGSGNTIYF. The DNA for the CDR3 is TGTGCCAGTGATGACAGGGGTAGTGGAAACACCATATATTTT.

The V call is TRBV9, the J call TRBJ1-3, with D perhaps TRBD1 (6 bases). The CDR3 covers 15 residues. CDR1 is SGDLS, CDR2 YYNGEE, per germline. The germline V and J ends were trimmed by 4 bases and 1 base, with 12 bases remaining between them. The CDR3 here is CASSPSQGSGNTIYF. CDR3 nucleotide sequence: TGTGCCAGCAGCCCTTCACAGGGTTCTGGAAACACCATATATTTT.

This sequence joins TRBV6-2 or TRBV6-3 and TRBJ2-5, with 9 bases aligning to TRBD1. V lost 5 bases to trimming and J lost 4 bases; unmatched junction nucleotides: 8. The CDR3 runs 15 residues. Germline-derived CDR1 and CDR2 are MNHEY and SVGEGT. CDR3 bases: TGTGCCAGCAGTCCGGGACAGGGTTTATCAGAGACCCAGTACTTC. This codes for CASSPGQGLSETQYF.

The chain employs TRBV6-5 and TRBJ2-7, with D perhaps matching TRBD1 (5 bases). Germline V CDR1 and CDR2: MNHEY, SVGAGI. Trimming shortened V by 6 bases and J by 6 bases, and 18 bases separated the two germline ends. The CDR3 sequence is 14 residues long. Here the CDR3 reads CASSSIRVSFEQYF. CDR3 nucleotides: TGTGCCAGCAGCTCAATCAGGGTTTCGTTCGAGCAGTACTTC.

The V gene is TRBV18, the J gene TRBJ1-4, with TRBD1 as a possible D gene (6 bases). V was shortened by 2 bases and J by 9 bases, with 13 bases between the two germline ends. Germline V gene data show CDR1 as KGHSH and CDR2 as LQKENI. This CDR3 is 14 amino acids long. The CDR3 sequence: CASSPRTDSQKLFF. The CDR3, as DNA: TGTGCCAGCTCACCAAGGACGGACAGCCAAAAACTGTTTTTT.

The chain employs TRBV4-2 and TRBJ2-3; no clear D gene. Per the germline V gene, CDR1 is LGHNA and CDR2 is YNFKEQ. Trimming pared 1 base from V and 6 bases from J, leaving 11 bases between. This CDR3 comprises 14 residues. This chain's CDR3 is CASSQALAADTQYF. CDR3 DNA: TGTGCCAGCAGCCAAGCTCTGGCGGCGGATACGCAGTATTTT.